This T cell receptor beta chain was recovered during a study of shared clonotypes between healthy human individuals. Study context: Used for every donor were three CD4 naive, three CD4 memory, two CD8 naive and one CD8 memory plate.

CDR1 and CDR2 (germline): LGHNA, YNFKEQ. The CDR3 covers 18 residues. V lost 0 bases to trimming and J lost 4 bases, with 22 bases between them. Each replicate PCR on the sorted subsets used approximately 180 ng DNA (around 31,000 T cell genomes). Assay: immunoSEQ multiplex PCR; the TCRdb copy retains only in-frame clones and omits some. The profile covers roughly 700,000 clones, with approximately 79% appearing a single time and roughly 1.7% taken by the ten largest. Whole-study findings and limits: Sampling used blood alone; tissue repertoires probably differ.

Points on this clone: Its antigen is not identified.

This TCR came from a young woman in good health. The chain uses TRBV4-2 and TRBJ2-7, with D tentatively TRBD2 (6 bases). The sample was memory CD4+ T cells sorted from blood. The subset denotes: CD45RA-negative fraction. The CDR3 DNA reads TGTGCCAGCAGCCAAGAAGGGCGGAGGCGGGATGGTTGGTACGAGCAGTACTTC. It is translated as CASSQEGRRRDGWYEQYF.